This paragraph reports one T cell receptor beta chain. This specimen comes from a study of radiotherapy plus CTLA-4 blockade in lung cancer. The data were produced by immunoSEQ multiplex PCR, yet TCRdb's version contains in-frame clones alone and is incomplete. The data contain 100,000 or so clones, about 85% of them singletons. Germline CDR1 and CDR2: MGHRA and YSYEKL. J was trimmed by 2 bases and V by 7 bases; bases with no gene match: 8. The CDR3 runs to 15 residues. The sequences come from peripheral blood, collected from a patient treated with radiotherapy plus ipilimumab. The genes are TRBV4-1 and TRBJ2-5; 9 bases align to TRBD2. This clonotype was obtained from a human donor with non-small cell lung cancer that progressed on radiotherapy plus ipilimumab. The CDR3 spells CASKALAGRQETQYF. The DNA for the CDR3 is TGCGCCAGCAAAGCCCTAGCGGGGAGACAAGAGACCCAGTACTTC.